What follows is one T cell receptor (beta chain) and its context. The record originates from a study of blood T cell repertoires in COVID-19. Turning to the study itself: The cDNA or gDNA used as material had been derived from T cells, B-cell-depleted T cells, or PBMCs.

The germline V gene encodes CDR1 GTSNPN and CDR2 SVGIG (reference sequence). This CDR3 is 15 amino acids long. Trimming removed 2 bases from V and 1 base from J, with 9 bases in between. Libraries were prepared by immunoSEQ multiplex PCR; TCRdb keeps only in-frame clonotypes and omits some of them. In the table there are roughly 360,000 clones, around 84% of which are singletons. The sequenced sample consisted of peripheral blood. This clonotype was obtained from a human donor with acute or convalescent COVID-19. The donor label of this sample is uncertain. This chain joins TRBV30 and TRBJ1-6; possibly TRBD1 for D (5 bases). In DNA form, the CDR3 reads TGTGCCTGGAGTTCGGGGGGATCCTATAATTCACCCCTCCACTTT. Translating gives CAWSSGGSYNSPLHF.